This T cell receptor (beta chain) was captured by sequencing in a study of blood T cells in healthy people across ages. The study's findings and limits: Total diversity from one million sequenced T cells was likely underestimated. Comparison with aged donors showed that long-lived donors had more naive CD4+ cells and higher diversity.

A sample-barcoded 5' primer and a J-beta primer mix were used in a second PCR of roughly 6 to 11 cycles. A template-switch adaptor containing 12 random nucleotides labeled each cDNA molecule. Each CDR3 protein is one row after TCRdb ran MiXCR on the 5' RACE reads. The table includes 910,000 or so distinct CDR3 sequences, about 51% detected once. Per germline, CDR1 SNHLY and CDR2 FYNNEI. The CDR3 has 14 residues. Trimming cost V 6 bases and J 1 base, with 13 bases left between them. This clonotype was picked up a small number of times. The antigen is undetermined. The people who gave samples were healthy Caucasians from Russia, aged roughly 6 to 100.

The source is a woman aged 55-70 years in good health. The V and J genes are TRBV2 and TRBJ2-7; no clear D. The sequencing sample was made of blood. As DNA, the CDR3 is TGTGCCAGCAGCGTAGACTGGGGATCCTACGAGCAGTACTTC. It codes for CASSVDWGSYEQYF. Supplemented by reference TRBV2 and TRBJ2-7, the full variable domain reads EPEVTQTPSHQVTQMGQEVILRCVPISNHLYFYWYRQILGQKVEFLVSFYNNEISEKSEIFDDQFSVERPDGSNFTLKIRSTKLEDSAMYFCASSVDWGSYEQYFGPGTRLTVT.